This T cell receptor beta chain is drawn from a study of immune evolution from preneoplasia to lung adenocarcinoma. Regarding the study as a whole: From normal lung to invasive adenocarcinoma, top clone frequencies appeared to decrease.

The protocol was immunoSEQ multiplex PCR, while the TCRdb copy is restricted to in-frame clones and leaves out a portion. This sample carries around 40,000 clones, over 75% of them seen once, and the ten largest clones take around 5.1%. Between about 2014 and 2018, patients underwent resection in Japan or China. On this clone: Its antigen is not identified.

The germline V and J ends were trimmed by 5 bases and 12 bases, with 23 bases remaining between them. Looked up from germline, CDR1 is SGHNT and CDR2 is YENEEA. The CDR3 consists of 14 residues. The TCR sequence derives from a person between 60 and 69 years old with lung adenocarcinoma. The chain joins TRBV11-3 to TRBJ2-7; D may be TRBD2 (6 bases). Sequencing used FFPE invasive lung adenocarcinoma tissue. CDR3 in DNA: TGTGCCAGCAGCACGGGACGGTTGTGGGGGGAGAGGTACTTC. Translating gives CASSTGRLWGERYF.